The T cell receptor (beta chain) under discussion was sequenced for a study of T-cell reconstitution after alpha-beta-depleted transplantation in children. Study findings and constraints: Elevated TCRbeta diversity at day 60 was traced, in some patients, to surviving recipient T cells and thymic progenitors. A year had passed since transplant, and T-cell counts and diversity by then came mostly from newly produced T cells. There were reportedly several hundred expanded graft clones from which alpha-beta T cells came about two months after transplant.

Unique molecular identifiers were built into the TCRbeta library. TCRdb reprocessed the PCR reads via MiXCR and lists one record per CDR3 protein. This table has under 20,000 distinct CDR3 sequences, 10% to 15% appearing once. This clonotype was seen at least ten times. The antigen remains undetermined. Per the germline V gene, CDR1 is SGHNT and CDR2 is YYREEE (reference sequence). This CDR3 spans 16 amino acids. Trimming cost V 0 bases and J 6 bases, with 16 bases left between them. The V call is TRBV5-4, the J call TRBJ2-1, with a tentative D call TRBD2 (5 bases). This TCR came from a female patient aged 2-9 years who had a stem cell transplant for congenital amegakaryocytic thrombocytopenia, so the T cells may come from the graft donor. Material: PBMCs, mostly from graft donor cells, obtained 60 days after TCRalphabeta/CD19-depleted stem cell transplant. The CDR3 spells CASSLVGSRTSNEQFF. CDR3 sequence (DNA): TGTGCCAGCAGCTTGGTTGGGAGTCGTACCAGCAATGAGCAGTTCTTC.